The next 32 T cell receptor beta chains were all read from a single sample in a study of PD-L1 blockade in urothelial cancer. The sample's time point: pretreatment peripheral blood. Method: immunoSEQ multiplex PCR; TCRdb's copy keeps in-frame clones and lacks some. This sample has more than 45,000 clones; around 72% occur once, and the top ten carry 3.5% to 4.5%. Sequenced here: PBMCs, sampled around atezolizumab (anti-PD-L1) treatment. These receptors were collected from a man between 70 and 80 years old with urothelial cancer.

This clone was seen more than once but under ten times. The CDR3 here is CASSRDSAYEQYF. For the CDR3, the DNA is TGTGCCAGCTCCCGGGACAGCGCCTACGAGCAGTACTTC. The chain has TRBV7-9 and TRBJ2-7; 7 nucleotides align to TRBD1. The CDR3 is 13 residues long. Trimming at V came to 8 bases and at J to 2 bases, leaving 6 bases not matched to a gene. Per the germline V gene, CDR1 is SEHNR and CDR2 is FQNEAQ (reference sequence).

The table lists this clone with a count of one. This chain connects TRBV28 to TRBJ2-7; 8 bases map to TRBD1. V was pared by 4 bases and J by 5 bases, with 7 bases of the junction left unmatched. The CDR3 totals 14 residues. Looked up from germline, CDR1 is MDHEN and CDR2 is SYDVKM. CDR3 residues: CASSSRTGNNEQYF. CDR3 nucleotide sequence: TGTGCCAGCAGTTCGCGGACAGGGAACAACGAGCAGTACTTC.

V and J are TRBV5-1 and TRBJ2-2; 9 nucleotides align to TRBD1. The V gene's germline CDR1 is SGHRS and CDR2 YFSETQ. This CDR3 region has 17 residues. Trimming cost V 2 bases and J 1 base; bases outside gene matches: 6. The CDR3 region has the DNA TGCGCCAGCAGCTTTCTACCGGGACAGGGGAACACCGGGGAGCTGTTTTTT. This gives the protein CASSFLPGQGNTGELFF.

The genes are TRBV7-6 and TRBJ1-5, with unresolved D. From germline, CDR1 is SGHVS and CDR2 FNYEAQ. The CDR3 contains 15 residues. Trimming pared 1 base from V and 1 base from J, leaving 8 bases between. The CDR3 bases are TGTGCCAGCAGCTTAGGGGCGGGGAGCAATCAGCCCCAGCATTTT. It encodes CASSLGAGSNQPQHF.

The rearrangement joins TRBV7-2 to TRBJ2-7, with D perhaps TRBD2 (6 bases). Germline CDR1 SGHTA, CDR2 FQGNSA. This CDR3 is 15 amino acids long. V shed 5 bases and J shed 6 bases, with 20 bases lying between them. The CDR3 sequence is CASSREGTSKSEQYF. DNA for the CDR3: TGTGCCAGCAGCCGAGAGGGGACTTCCAAATCCGAGCAGTACTTC. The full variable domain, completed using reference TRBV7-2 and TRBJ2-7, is GAGVSQSPSNKVTEKGKDVELRCDPISGHTALYWYRQSLGQGLEFLIYFQGNSAPDKSGLPSDRFSAERTGGSVSTLTIQRTQQEDSAVYLCASSREGTSKSEQYFGPGTRLTVT.

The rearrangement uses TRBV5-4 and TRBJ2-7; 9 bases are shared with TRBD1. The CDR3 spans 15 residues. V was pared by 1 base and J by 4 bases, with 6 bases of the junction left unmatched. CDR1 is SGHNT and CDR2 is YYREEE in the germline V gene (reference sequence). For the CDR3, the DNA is TGTGCCAGCAGCTTGCCGGGACAGGGTATATACGAGCAGTACTTC. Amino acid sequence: CASSLPGQGIYEQYF.

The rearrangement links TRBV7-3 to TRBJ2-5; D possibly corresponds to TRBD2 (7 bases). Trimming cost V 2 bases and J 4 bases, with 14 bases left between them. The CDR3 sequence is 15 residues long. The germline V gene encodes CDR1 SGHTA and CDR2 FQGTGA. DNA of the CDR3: TGTGCCAGCAGCTTACGTGGGGGGGCACGAGAGACCCAGTACTTC. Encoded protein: CASSLRGGARETQYF.

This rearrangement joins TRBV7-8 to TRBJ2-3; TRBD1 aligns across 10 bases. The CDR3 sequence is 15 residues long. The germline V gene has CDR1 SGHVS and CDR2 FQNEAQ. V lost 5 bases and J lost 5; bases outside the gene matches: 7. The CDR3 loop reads CASSPRTGGKDTQYF. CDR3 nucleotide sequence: TGTGCCAGCAGCCCGCGGACAGGGGGGAAAGATACGCAGTATTTT. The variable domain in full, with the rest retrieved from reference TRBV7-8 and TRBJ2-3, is GAGVSQSPRYKVAKRGQDVALRCDPISGHVSLFWYQQALGQGPEFLTYFQNEAQLDKSGLPSDRFFAERPEGSVSTLKIQRTQQEDSAVYLCASSPRTGGKDTQYFGPGTRLTVL.

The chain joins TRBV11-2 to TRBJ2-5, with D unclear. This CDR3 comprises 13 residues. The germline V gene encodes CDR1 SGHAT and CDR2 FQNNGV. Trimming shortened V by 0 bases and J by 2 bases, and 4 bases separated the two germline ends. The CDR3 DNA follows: TGTGCCAGCAGCTTAGAACGGCAAGAGACCCAGTACTTC. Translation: CASSLERQETQYF.

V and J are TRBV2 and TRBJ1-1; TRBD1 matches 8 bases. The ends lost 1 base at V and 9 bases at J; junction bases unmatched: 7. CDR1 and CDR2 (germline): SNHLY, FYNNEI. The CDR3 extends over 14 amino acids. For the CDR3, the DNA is TGTGCCAGCAGTGAAGGGACAGGGACGTATAAAGCTTTCTTT. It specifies CASSEGTGTYKAFF. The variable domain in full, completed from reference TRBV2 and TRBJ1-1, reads EPEVTQTPSHQVTQMGQEVILRCVPISNHLYFYWYRQILGQKVEFLVSFYNNEISEKSEIFDDQFSVERPDGSNFTLKIRSTKLEDSAMYFCASSEGTGTYKAFFGQGTRLTVV.

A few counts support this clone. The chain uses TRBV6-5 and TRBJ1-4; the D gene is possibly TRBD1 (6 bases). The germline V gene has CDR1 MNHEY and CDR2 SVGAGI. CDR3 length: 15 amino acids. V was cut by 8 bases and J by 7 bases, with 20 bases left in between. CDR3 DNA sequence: TGTGCCAGCTCCTTAAGGGGGGGGCAGAGTGAAAAACTGTTTTTT. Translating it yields CASSLRGGQSEKLFF.

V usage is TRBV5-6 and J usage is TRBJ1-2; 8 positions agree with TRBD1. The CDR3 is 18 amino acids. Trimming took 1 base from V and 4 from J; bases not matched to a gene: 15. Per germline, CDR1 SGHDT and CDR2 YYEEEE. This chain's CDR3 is CASSLTGRGRRHFYGYTF. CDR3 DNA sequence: TGTGCCAGCAGCTTGACGGGCAGGGGGCGCCGACACTTCTATGGCTACACCTTC. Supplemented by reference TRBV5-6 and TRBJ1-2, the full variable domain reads DAGVTQSPTHLIKTRGQQVTLRCSPKSGHDTVSWYQQALGQGPQFIFQYYEEEERQRGNFPDRFSGHQFPNYSSELNVNALLLGDSALYLCASSLTGRGRRHFYGYTFGSGTRLTVV.

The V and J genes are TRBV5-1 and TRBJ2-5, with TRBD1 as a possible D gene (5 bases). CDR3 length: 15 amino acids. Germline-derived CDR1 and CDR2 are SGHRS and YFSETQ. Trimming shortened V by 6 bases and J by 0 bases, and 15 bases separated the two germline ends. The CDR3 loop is CASKETVADQETQYF. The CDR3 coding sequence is TGCGCCAGCAAAGAGACAGTCGCGGACCAAGAGACCCAGTACTTC.

The CDR3 DNA reads TGTGCCAGCAGTGGGGAGGAGGTAGGAGGCTACACCTTC. Translation gives CASSGEEVGGYTF. This chain uses TRBV9 with TRBJ1-2, with D unresolved. The CDR3 spans 13 residues. V was shortened by 5 bases and J by 8 bases, with 16 bases between the two germline ends. Germline-derived CDR1 and CDR2 are SGDLS and YYNGEE. Full variable domain (outside the CDR3, taken from reference TRBV9 and TRBJ1-2): DSGVTQTPKHLITATGQRVTLRCSPRSGDLSVYWYQQSLDQGLQFLIQYYNGEERAKGNILERFSAQQFPDLHSELNLSSLELGDSALYFCASSGEEVGGYTFGSGTRLTVV.

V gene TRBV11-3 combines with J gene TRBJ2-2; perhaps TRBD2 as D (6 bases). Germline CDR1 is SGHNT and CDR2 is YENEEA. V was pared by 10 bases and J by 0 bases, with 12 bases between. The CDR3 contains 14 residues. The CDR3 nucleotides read TGTGCCACAGGTGGAGGGGCGAACACCGGGGAGCTGTTTTTT. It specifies CATGGGANTGELFF.

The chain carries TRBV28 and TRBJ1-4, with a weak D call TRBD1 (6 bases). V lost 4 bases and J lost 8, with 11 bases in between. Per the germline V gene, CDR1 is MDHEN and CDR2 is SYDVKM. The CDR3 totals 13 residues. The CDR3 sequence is CASSSQGAEKLFF. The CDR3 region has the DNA TGTGCCAGCAGTTCACAGGGCGCCGAAAAACTGTTTTTT.

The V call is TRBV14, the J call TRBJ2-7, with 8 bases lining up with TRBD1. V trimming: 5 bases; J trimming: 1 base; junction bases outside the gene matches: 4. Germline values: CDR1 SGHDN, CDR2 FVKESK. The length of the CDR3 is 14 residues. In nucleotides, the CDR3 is TGTGCCAGCAGCACTACAGGGGGATCCTACGAGCAGTACTTC. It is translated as CASSTTGGSYEQYF.

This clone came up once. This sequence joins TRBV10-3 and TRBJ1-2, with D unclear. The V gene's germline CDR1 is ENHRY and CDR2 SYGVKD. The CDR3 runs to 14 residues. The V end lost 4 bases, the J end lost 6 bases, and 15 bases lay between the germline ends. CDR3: CAISAQTGRDGYTF. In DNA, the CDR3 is TGTGCCATCAGTGCCCAGACCGGGCGGGATGGCTACACCTTC.

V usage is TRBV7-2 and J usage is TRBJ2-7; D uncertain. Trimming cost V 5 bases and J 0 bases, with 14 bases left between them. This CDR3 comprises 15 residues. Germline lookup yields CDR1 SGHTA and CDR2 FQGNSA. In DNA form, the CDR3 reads TGTGCCAGCAGCCTCCGTCCAACTTACTCCTACGAGCAGTACTTC. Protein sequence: CASSLRPTYSYEQYF.

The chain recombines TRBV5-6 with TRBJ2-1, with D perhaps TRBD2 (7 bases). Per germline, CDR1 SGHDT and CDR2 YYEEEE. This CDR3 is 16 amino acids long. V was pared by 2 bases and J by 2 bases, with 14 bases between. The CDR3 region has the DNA TGTGCCAGCAGCTTTCGGGCGGGGGCAACCTACAATGAGCAGTTCTTC. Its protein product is CASSFRAGATYNEQFF. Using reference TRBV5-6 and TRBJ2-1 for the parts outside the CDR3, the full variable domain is DAGVTQSPTHLIKTRGQQVTLRCSPKSGHDTVSWYQQALGQGPQFIFQYYEEEERQRGNFPDRFSGHQFPNYSSELNVNALLLGDSALYLCASSFRAGATYNEQFFGPGTRLTVL.

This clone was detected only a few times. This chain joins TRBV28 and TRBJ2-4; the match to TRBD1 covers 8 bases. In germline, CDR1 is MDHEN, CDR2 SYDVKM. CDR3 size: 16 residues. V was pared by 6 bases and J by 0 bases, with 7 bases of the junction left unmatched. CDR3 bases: TGTGCCAGCAGAGGTCCCAGGGGGCTAGCCAAAAACATTCAGTACTTC. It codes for CASRGPRGLAKNIQYF.

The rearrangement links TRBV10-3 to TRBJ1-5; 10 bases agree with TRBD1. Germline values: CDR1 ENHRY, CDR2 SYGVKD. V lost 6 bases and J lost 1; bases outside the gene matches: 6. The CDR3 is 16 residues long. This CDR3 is CAIRPGDRGSNQPQHF. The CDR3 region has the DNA TGTGCCATCAGACCCGGGGACAGGGGAAGCAATCAGCCCCAGCATTTT.

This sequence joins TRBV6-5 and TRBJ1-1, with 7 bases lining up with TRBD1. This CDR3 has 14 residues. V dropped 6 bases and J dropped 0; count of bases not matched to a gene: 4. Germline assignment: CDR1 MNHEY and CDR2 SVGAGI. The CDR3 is CASRGRGLNTEAFF. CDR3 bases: TGTGCCAGCAGGGGAAGGGGGCTGAACACTGAAGCTTTCTTT.

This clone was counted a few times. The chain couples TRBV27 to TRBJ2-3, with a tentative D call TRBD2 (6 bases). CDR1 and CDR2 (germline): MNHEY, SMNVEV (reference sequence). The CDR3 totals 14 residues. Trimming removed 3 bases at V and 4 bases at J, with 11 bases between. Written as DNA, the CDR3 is TGTGCCAGCAGTTTGGGGGGAGGCCCAGATACGCAGTATTTT. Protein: CASSLGGGPDTQYF.

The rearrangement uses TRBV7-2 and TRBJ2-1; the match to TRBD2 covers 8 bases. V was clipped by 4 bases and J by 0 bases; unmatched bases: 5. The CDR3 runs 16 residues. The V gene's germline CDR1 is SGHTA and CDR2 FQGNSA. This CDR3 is CASSYAGTSSYNEQFF. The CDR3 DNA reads TGTGCCAGCAGCTATGCCGGGACTAGCTCCTACAATGAGCAGTTCTTC.

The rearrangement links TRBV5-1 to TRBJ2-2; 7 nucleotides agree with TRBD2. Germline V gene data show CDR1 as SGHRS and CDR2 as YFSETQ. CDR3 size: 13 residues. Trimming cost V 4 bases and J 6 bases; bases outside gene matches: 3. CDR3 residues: CASSILAPGELFF. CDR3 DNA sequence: TGCGCCAGCAGCATACTAGCGCCCGGGGAGCTGTTTTTT.

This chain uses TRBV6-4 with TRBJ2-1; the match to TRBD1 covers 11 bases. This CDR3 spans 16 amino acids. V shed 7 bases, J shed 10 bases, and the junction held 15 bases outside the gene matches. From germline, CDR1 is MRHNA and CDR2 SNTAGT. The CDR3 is CASKREFGQGAGEQFF. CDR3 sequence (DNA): TGTGCCAGCAAGAGAGAATTCGGACAGGGGGCAGGGGAGCAGTTCTTC.

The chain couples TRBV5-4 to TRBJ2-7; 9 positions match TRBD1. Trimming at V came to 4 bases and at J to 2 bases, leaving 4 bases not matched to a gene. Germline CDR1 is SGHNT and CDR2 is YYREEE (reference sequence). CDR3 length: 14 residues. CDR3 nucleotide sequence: TGTGCCAGCAGCGCGGGACAGGGCCCCTACGAGCAGTACTTC. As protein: CASSAGQGPYEQYF.

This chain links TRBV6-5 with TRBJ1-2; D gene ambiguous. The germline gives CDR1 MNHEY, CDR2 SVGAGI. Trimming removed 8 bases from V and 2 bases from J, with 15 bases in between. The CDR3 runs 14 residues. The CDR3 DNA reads TGTGCCAGCGGACCGGACTCTCGGAACTATGGCTACACCTTC. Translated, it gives CASGPDSRNYGYTF.

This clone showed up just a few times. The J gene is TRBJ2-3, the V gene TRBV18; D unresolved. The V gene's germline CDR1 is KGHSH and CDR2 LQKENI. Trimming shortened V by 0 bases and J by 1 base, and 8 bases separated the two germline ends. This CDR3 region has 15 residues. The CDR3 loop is CASSPPSVGTDTQYF. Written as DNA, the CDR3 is TGTGCCAGCTCACCACCGTCGGTCGGCACAGATACGCAGTATTTT.

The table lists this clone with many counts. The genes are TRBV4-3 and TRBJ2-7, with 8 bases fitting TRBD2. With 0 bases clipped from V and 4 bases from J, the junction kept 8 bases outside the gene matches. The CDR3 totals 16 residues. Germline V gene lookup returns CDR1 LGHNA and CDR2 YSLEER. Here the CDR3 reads CASSQDNQRGPYEQYF. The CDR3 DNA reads TGCGCCAGCAGCCAAGATAACCAGCGGGGGCCTTACGAGCAGTACTTC.

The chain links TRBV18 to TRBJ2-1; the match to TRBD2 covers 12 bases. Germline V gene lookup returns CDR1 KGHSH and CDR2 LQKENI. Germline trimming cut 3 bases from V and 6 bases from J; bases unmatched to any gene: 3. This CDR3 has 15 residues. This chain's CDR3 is CASSPGLAGFNEQFF. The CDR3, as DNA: TGTGCCAGCTCACCCGGACTAGCGGGGTTCAATGAGCAGTTCTTC.